Presented here are 2 T cell receptor beta chains from one specimen sequenced in a study of a mutant IDH1 vaccine in newly diagnosed glioma. As for time point: baseline, week 1 (first vaccination visit). Treatment of the sample: pre-vaccination baseline after standard-of-care therapy. Method: immunoSEQ multiplex PCR; TCRdb's copy keeps in-frame clones and lacks some. The sample has about 34,000 clones, 65% to 80% seen once. The source material was peripheral blood mononuclear cells (PBMCs), sampled from a glioma patient treated with radiotherapy, temozolomide or both. These receptors came from a man aged 50 to 60 with glioma. Some clones in this sample may be carry-over from other donors' samples.

The table lists this clone with a few counts. This chain connects TRBV6-6 to TRBJ2-7, with TRBD2 as a possible D gene (7 bases). V dropped 2 bases and J dropped 4 bases, with 18 bases sitting between them. This CDR3 spans 16 amino acids. The germline gives CDR1 MNHNY, CDR2 SVGAGI (reference sequence). This CDR3 reads CASSYLGGGSKYEQYF. The CDR3 DNA follows: TGTGCCAGCAGTTACCTGGGGGGGGGCAGTAAGTACGAGCAGTACTTC.

This chain joins TRBV9 and TRBJ2-2, with 8 bases that match TRBD1. This CDR3 spans 15 amino acids. Germline-derived CDR1 and CDR2 are SGDLS and YYNGEE. The ends lost 4 bases at V and 0 bases at J; junction bases unmatched: 2. The CDR3 nucleotides read TGTGCCAGCAGCCACAGGGGGTCGAACACCGGGGAGCTGTTTTTT. It yields the protein CASSHRGSNTGELFF.